Listed below are T cell receptor beta chains from one sample, sequenced in a study of OX40 agonist ivuxolimab in advanced cancers. Profiled with immunoSEQ multiplex PCR; TCRdb holds only in-frame clones, not every one. This sample carries fewer than 45,000 clones, around 89% of them seen once, and the ten largest clones take around 12%. This specimen was CD4+ or CD8+ T cells sorted from blood, taken in a trial of the OX40 agonist ivuxolimab. These receptors all come from an adult with an advanced solid tumor such as melanoma, head and neck, liver or kidney cancer. CDR3s include the opening cysteine and the closing phenylalanine or tryptophan. D genes are given only for firm matches. The size of a clone is reported for some rows only, either as once, few or many, or as a class for expanded clones.

J,D,V,size,DNA,CDR3
TRBJ2-1,.,TRBV13,few,TGTGCCAGCAGACTCGGGGGGCGCTCCTACAATGAGCAGTTCTTC,CASRLGGRSYNEQFF
TRBJ2-7,TRBD2,TRBV28,.,TGTGCCAGCAGGGGAAGGAGCGGGAGGGGACTCTGGTGGTACTTC,CASRGRSGRGLWWYF
TRBJ1-1,TRBD1,TRBV5-1,.,TGCGCCAGCAGCTGGGGCAGGGGGCTATCGAACACTGAAGCTTTCTTT,CASSWGRGLSNTEAFF
TRBJ2-5,.,TRBV7-6,.,TGTGCCAGCAGCTCGGTCCCGGCGGGACAAGAGACCCAGTACTTC,CASSSVPAGQETQYF
TRBJ2-1,TRBD2,TRBV7-9,.,TGTGCCAGCAGTCACGGGGGGGCGAATCCCTACAATGAGCAGTTCTTC,CASSHGGANPYNEQFF
TRBJ1-5,.,TRBV6-6,.,TGTGCCAGCAGTTACAGAGCGAATCAGCCCCAGCATTTT,CASSYRANQPQHF
TRBJ1-3,.,TRBV9,.,TGTGCCAGCACCCAGGAAGGAGGGATCTCTGGAAACACCATATATTTT,CASTQEGGISGNTIYF
TRBJ2-2,TRBD1,TRBV27,.,TGTGCCAGCAGTTTAACTCCAAGGACAGGCGGGAACACCGGGGAGCTGTTTTTT,CASSLTPRTGGNTGELFF
TRBJ2-7,.,TRBV6-1,.,TGTGCCAGCAGTGAAGGAGTCTCCCATCCCGTCTACGAGCAGTACTTC,CASSEGVSHPVYEQYF
TRBJ1-5,TRBD1,TRBV5-6,.,TGTGCCAGCAGCTTGGGGGACAGAGGCAATCAGCCCCAGCATTTT,CASSLGDRGNQPQHF
TRBJ1-2,.,TRBV6-6,.,TGTGCCACCGGTACCAGCTACACCTTC,CATGTSYTF
TRBJ2-7,TRBD1,TRBV19,.,TGTGCCAGTAGCAGATACGACAGGGGTCCCTACGAGCAGTACTTC,CASSRYDRGPYEQYF
TRBJ1-5,.,TRBV19,.,TGTGCCAGCATGGAAAGGGTTCACAATCAGCCCCAGCATTTT,CASMERVHNQPQHF
TRBJ2-7,TRBD2,TRBV9,.,TGTGCCAGCAGCGTAGGGCTAGCGGGGGACTACGAGCAGTACTTC,CASSVGLAGDYEQYF
TRBJ2-3,.,TRBV19,.,TGTGCCAGTAGTATGGAGTCTACGCAGTATTTT,CASSMESTQYF
TRBJ1-2,.,TRBV6-4,.,TGTGCCAGCAGTGACTCGCCTTCCTCGGGGGAAGGCTACACCTTC,CASSDSPSSGEGYTF
TRBJ2-5,TRBD2,TRBV4-1,.,TGCGCCAGCAGCCATTCTCCCGGGGAGGGGGAGACCCAGTACTTC,CASSHSPGEGETQYF
TRBJ1-4,TRBD1,TRBV27,.,TGTGCCAGCAGTTTCAGGGGGAGAACTAATGAAAAACTGTTTTTT,CASSFRGRTNEKLFF
TRBJ1-2,.,TRBV4-1,few,TGCGCCAGCAGCCAAGAGCCCCCAGGAGGAGAATATGGCTACACCTTC,CASSQEPPGGEYGYTF
TRBJ2-7,.,TRBV11-2,few,TGTGCCAGCAGCTTAGGGGGCAGCGAAAGAGAGCAGTACTTC,CASSLGGSEREQYF
TRBJ2-1,.,TRBV15,.,TGTGCCACCAAGAAAAGCGGAACCTACAATGAGCAGTTCTTC,CATKKSGTYNEQFF
TRBJ1-5,.,TRBV28,.,TGTGCCAGCAGGCCGCTTAGCAATCAGCCCCAGCATTTT,CASRPLSNQPQHF
TRBJ1-1,.,TRBV27,.,TGTGCCAGCAGTGCCCGATGGCCTAGAAACACTGAAGCTTTCTTT,CASSARWPRNTEAFF
TRBJ1-6,TRBD1,TRBV18,.,TGTGCCAGCTCACCAGCTCCCTCAGGGGGCAATTCACCCCTCCACTTT,CASSPAPSGGNSPLHF
TRBJ1-2,.,TRBV2,.,TGTGCCAGCAGAGTGGGACGGCCTAATAACTATGGCTACACCTTC,CASRVGRPNNYGYTF
TRBJ2-7,TRBD2,TRBV7-9,once,TGTGCCAGCAGCTTATCTATGGACCGGGAGGGGAGGTACGAGCAGTACTTC,CASSLSMDREGRYEQYF
TRBJ2-7,.,TRBV9,.,TGTGCCAGCAGCGTAGATCGGGGGAACTACGAGCAGTACTTC,CASSVDRGNYEQYF
TRBJ2-7,.,TRBV7-9,.,TGTGCCAGCAGCGGCCCGGGAGCCTACGAGCAGTACTTC,CASSGPGAYEQYF
TRBJ2-3,.,TRBV6-5,.,TGTGCCACCGTGACGGGGGCAGATACGCAGTATTTT,CATVTGADTQYF
TRBJ2-3,.,TRBV4-1,.,TGCGCCAGCAGCCAAGATGGGATTGTCACAGATACGCAGTATTTT,CASSQDGIVTDTQYF
TRBJ1-2,.,TRBV14,.,TGTGCCAGCAGCCAGGGGATCTATGGCTACACCTTC,CASSQGIYGYTF
TRBJ2-7,.,TRBV27,.,TGTGCCAGCAAACCCCGGGGCAGGGTACGGTACGAGCAGTACTTC,CASKPRGRVRYEQYF
TRBJ2-5,.,TRBV7-9,.,TGTGCCAGCAGCTTAGTAGATGGCAGAGGAGAGACCCAGTACTTC,CASSLVDGRGETQYF
TRBJ1-1,.,TRBV27,.,TGTGCCAGCAGTTTATATGGGGGGAGTCGGACTGAAGCTTTCTTT,CASSLYGGSRTEAFF
TRBJ2-7,TRBD2,TRBV19,many,TGTGCCAGTAGTATAAGAGTAGCGGGAATCTCCTACGAGCAGTACTTC,CASSIRVAGISYEQYF
TRBJ2-5,.,TRBV7-9,.,TGTGCCAGCAGCTATCCTAGGGAACCTCAAGAGACCCAGTACTTC,CASSYPREPQETQYF
TRBJ2-5,.,TRBV2,.,TGTGCCAGTATAAACCCTGTTAACGGGAGAGGTGAGACCCAGTACTTC,CASINPVNGRGETQYF
TRBJ1-5,TRBD1,TRBV7-6,few,TGTGCCAGCAGCCGTACAGGGGGCAGCAATCAGCCCCAGCATTTT,CASSRTGGSNQPQHF
TRBJ2-2,.,TRBV5-1,.,TGCGCCAGCAGCTTCCGGACTGCGAACACCGGGGAGCTGTTTTTT,CASSFRTANTGELFF
TRBJ1-2,TRBD1,TRBV2,.,TGTGCCAGCAGTGGCCCCGGGACAGGAGCTAACTATGGCTACACCTTC,CASSGPGTGANYGYTF
TRBJ1-1,TRBD1,TRBV6-1,.,TGTGCCAGCAGAGAACCGCGGACAGGGGACACTGAAGCTTTCTTT,CASREPRTGDTEAFF
TRBJ1-5,.,TRBV19,.,TGTGCCACCAGGACAGTTCGGAGCAATCAGCCCCAGCATTTT,CATRTVRSNQPQHF
TRBJ2-1,.,TRBV4-2,.,TGTGCCAGCAGCCAAGGGGAGAGCTCCTACAATGAGCAGTTCTTC,CASSQGESSYNEQFF